The 9 T cell receptor beta chains below were found in one sample sequenced in a study of spatial heterogeneity in lung cancer. TCRdb called the 5' RACE reads again in MiXCR, with one record for every CDR3 protein. The table records about 38,000 distinct CDR3 sequences, 4% to 6% of them present only once. Time point specified: sample taken at primary tumor resection. Tumor, nontumor lung or frozen PBMC supplied whole RNA, sequenced without sorting. The sequencing used PBMCs, collected at surgery. These receptors all stem from a female donor with early-stage non-small cell lung cancer.

With regard to this clonotype: Just one base apart from a much larger clone, this may be a read error. The chain joins TRBV20-1 to TRBJ2-1; possibly TRBD1 or TRBD2 for D (5 bases each). The CDR3 consists of 14 residues. CDR1 DFQATT and CDR2 SNEGSKA come from the germline V gene (reference sequence). The V end was cut by 2 bases, the J end by 9 bases, with 17 bases between. CDR3 bases: TGCAGTGCTAGATCATCCGGGACCACCATTGAGCAGTTCTTC. Translating it yields CSARSSGTTIEQFF.

This clonotype has just a few counts. This chain joins TRBV7-2 and TRBJ1-6; perhaps TRBD1 as D (6 bases). The V end lost 4 bases, the J end lost 15 bases, and 19 bases lay between the germline ends. Germline CDR1 and CDR2: SGHTA and FQGNSA. The CDR3 sequence is 14 residues long. Here the CDR3 reads CASSSQGSGSDLHF. The CDR3 region has the DNA TGTGCCAGCAGCTCGCAGGGGAGTGGTTCAGACCTCCACTTT.

This clonotype showed up many times. This sequence joins TRBV13 and TRBJ1-6; D is ambiguous. Trimming removed 1 base at V and 6 bases at J, with 16 bases between. From germline, CDR1 is PRHDT and CDR2 FYEKMQ (reference sequence). The CDR3 runs to 17 residues. The CDR3 DNA is TGTGCCAGCAGCTTAGAGGCCCGGGTGGCAGCTAATTCACCCCTCCACTTT. As protein: CASSLEARVAANSPLHF.

This clonotype was seen a few times. V is TRBV7-9 and J is TRBJ1-6, with 8 bases that match TRBD1. V shed 2 bases and J 7 bases; nucleotides not matched to a gene: 7. Germline V lookup: CDR1 SEHNR, CDR2 FQNEAQ (reference sequence). The CDR3 runs to 16 residues. The DNA of the CDR3 is TGTGCCAGCAGCTTAACGGACAGGGCAAGGAATTCACCCCTCCACTTT. It is translated as CASSLTDRARNSPLHF.

The V call is TRBV20-1, the J call TRBJ1-1, with D possibly TRBD1 on 5 matching bases. The germline V gene has CDR1 DFQATT and CDR2 SNEGSKA (reference sequence). The CDR3 loop spans 14 amino acids. V lost 6 bases, J lost 2 bases, and 16 bases lay in between. The CDR3 is CSALSDWTNTEAFF. CDR3 nucleotides: TGCAGTGCCCTCTCGGACTGGACAAACACTGAAGCTTTCTTT.

In this sample, this clonotype turned up many times. The chain joins TRBV5-1 to TRBJ1-6; weak D call: TRBD1 (5 bases). Germline V CDR1 and CDR2: SGHRS, YFSETQ. The V end lost 0 bases, the J end lost 5 bases, and 12 bases lay between the germline ends. The CDR3 runs to 16 residues. CDR3 region: CASSLAVGQDNSPLHF. CDR3 nucleotides: TGCGCCAGCAGCTTGGCGGTGGGGCAAGATAATTCACCCCTCCACTTT.

This clonotype has only a few counts. J is TRBJ1-4 and V is TRBV20-1; D is ambiguous. CDR1 is DFQATT and CDR2 is SNEGSKA in the germline V gene (reference sequence). The CDR3 extends over 14 amino acids. V lost 0 bases, J lost 9 bases, and 14 bases lay in between. CDR3 sequence (DNA): TGCAGTGCTAGAGATACCTCAAGCGCCCAAAAACTGTTTTTT. Translating gives CSARDTSSAQKLFF.

This clonotype was found many times. CDR3 in amino acids: CASSGQLNTEAFF. Here the CDR3 DNA reads TGTGCCAGCAGCGGACAGCTGAACACTGAAGCTTTCTTT. V and J are TRBV5-6 and TRBJ1-1; perhaps TRBD1 as D (6 bases). The V end lost 4 bases, the J end lost 0 bases, and 7 bases lay between the germline ends. The CDR3 runs 13 residues. Germline values: CDR1 SGHDT, CDR2 YYEEEE.

This clonotype was counted at least ten times. CDR3 nucleotide sequence: TGTGCCAGCAGCTTCAGTCTTGGAGGTTCTCCGAGTAACTATGGCTACACCTTC. Residues: CASSFSLGGSPSNYGYTF. This sequence joins TRBV7-9 and TRBJ1-2; D is uncertain. V lost 3 bases, J lost 1 base, and 21 bases lay in between. Germline V gene lookup returns CDR1 SEHNR and CDR2 FQNEAQ (reference sequence). The CDR3 spans 18 residues.